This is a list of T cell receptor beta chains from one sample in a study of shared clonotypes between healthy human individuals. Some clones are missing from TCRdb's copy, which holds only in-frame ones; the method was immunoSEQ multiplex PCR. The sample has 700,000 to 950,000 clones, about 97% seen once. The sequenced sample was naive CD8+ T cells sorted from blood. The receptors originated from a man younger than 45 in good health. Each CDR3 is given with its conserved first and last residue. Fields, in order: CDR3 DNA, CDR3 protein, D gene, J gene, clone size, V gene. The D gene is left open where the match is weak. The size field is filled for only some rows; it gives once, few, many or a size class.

DNA: TGTGCCAGCAGCTTGGGGACATCCCCGGGAGCTTTCTTT; CDR3: CASSLGTSPGAFF; D: .; J: TRBJ1-1; size: .; V: TRBV11-1
DNA: TGTGCCAGCAGCTCACCCGGGACAGGGGAAAATGAAAAACTGTTTTTT; CDR3: CASSSPGTGENEKLFF; D: TRBD1; J: TRBJ1-4; size: .; V: TRBV7-9
DNA: TGTGCCAGCAGTGACTTACTAGCGGCCACAGATACGCAGTATTTT; CDR3: CASSDLLAATDTQYF; D: TRBD2; J: TRBJ2-3; size: .; V: TRBV2
DNA: TGTGCCACAGCACCGGGACGCATCTCCTACGAGCAGTACTTC; CDR3: CATAPGRISYEQYF; D: .; J: TRBJ2-7; size: .; V: TRBV2
DNA: .; CDR3: CASSKAGVASGNTIYF; D: .; J: TRBJ1-3; size: .; V: TRBV21-1
DNA: TGTGCCAGCAGTGAACGAACAGGGTTGGGCTACGAGCAGTACTTC; CDR3: CASSERTGLGYEQYF; D: .; J: TRBJ2-7; size: .; V: TRBV6-1
DNA: TGTGCCAGCAGTAATAGCGGGAGGTACAATGAGCAGTTCTTC; CDR3: CASSNSGRYNEQFF; D: TRBD2; J: TRBJ2-1; size: .; V: TRBV6-5
DNA: TGCAGCGTTGGAGGAGGGACTAGCGGGAGGGCCGGTGAGCAGTTCTTC; CDR3: CSVGGGTSGRAGEQFF; D: TRBD2; J: TRBJ2-1; size: .; V: TRBV29-1
DNA: TGCAGCGCTGACAGGTTAAAGTACCAAGAGACCCAGTACTTC; CDR3: CSADRLKYQETQYF; D: .; J: TRBJ2-5; size: .; V: TRBV29-1
DNA: TGCGCCAGCAGCCAAGATAACGGGAGTGAAAAACTGTTTTTT; CDR3: CASSQDNGSEKLFF; D: .; J: TRBJ1-4; size: .; V: TRBV4-1
DNA: TGCGCCAGCAGCCAAGAAGCGGCCCCCTACAATGAGCAGTTCTTC; CDR3: CASSQEAAPYNEQFF; D: .; J: TRBJ2-1; size: .; V: TRBV4-1
DNA: TGTGCCAGCAGCTCTGAGGCGGCGGGAGCCTATTGGGAGACCCAGTACTTC; CDR3: CASSSEAAGAYWETQYF; D: TRBD2; J: TRBJ2-5; size: once; V: TRBV11-2
DNA: TGTGCCAGCAGCAAGGTGGGGGCACGGGAGACCCAGTACTTC; CDR3: CASSKVGARETQYF; D: .; J: TRBJ2-5; size: .; V: TRBV21-1
DNA: TGTGCCAGCAGCCTACAGGGAATGGGACAGCCCCAGCATTTT; CDR3: CASSLQGMGQPQHF; D: .; J: TRBJ1-5; size: .; V: TRBV7-8
DNA: TGTGCCAGCAGTTTCTGGACGGTTGGGGCCAACGTCCTGACTTTC; CDR3: CASSFWTVGANVLTF; D: .; J: TRBJ2-6; size: .; V: TRBV28
DNA: TGCGCCAGCAGCCAGGCTGGGACAAACGTCGCTAACTATGGCTACACCTTC; CDR3: CASSQAGTNVANYGYTF; D: .; J: TRBJ1-2; size: .; V: TRBV4-3